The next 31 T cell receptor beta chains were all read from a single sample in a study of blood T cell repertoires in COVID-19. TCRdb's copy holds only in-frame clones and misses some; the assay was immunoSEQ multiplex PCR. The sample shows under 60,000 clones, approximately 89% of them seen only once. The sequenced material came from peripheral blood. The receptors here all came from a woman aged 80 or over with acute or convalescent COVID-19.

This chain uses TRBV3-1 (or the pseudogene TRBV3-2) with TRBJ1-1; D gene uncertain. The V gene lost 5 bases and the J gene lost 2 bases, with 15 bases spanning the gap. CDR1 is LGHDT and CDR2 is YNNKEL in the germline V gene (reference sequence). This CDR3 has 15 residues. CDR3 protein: CASSFDLSSNTEAFF. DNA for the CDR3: TGTGCCAGCAGCTTCGATCTGAGTTCAAACACTGAAGCTTTCTTT.

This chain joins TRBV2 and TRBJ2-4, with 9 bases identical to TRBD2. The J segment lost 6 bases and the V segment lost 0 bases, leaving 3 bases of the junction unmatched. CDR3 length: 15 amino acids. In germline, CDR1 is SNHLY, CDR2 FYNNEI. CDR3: CASSEATSGRNIQYF. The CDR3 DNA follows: TGTGCCAGCAGTGAAGCGACTAGCGGCAGAAACATTCAGTACTTC.

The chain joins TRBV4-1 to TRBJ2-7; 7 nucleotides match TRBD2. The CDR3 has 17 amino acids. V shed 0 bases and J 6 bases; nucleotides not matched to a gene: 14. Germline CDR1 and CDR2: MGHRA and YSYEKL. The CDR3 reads CASSQDSGGAEVLEQYF. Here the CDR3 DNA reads TGCGCCAGCAGCCAAGATTCGGGGGGAGCGGAGGTCCTCGAGCAGTACTTC.

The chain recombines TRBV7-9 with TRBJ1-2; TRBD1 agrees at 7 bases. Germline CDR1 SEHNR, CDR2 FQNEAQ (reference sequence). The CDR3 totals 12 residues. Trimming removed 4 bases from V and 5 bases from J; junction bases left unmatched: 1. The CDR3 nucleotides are TGTGCCAGCAGCTCGACAGGGTATGGCTACACCTTC. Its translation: CASSSTGYGYTF. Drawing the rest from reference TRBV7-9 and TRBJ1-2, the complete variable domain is DTGVSQNPRHKITKRGQNVTFRCDPISEHNRLYWYRQTLGQGPEFLTYFQNEAQLEKSRLLSDRFSAERPKGSFSTLEIQRTEQGDSAMYLCASSSTGYGYTFGSGTRLTVV.

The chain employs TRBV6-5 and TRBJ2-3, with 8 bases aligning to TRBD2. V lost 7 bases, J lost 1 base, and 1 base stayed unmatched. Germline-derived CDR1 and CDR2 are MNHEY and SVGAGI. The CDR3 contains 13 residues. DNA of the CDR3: TGTGCCAGCACGCGGGGGGGCACAGATACGCAGTATTTT. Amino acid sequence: CASTRGGTDTQYF.

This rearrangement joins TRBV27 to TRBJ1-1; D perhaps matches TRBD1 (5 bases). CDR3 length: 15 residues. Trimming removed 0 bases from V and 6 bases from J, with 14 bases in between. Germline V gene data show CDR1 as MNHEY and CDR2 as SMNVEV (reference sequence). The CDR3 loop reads CASSLSPQGTAEAFF. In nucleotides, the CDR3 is TGTGCCAGCAGTTTATCCCCGCAGGGCACCGCTGAAGCTTTCTTT.

CDR3 nucleotides: TGCGCCAGCACCACGACTCCACCCTACACAGATACGCAGTATTTT. Its translation is CASTTTPPYTDTQYF. V usage is TRBV10-2 and J usage is TRBJ2-3; D is ambiguous. The CDR3 is made up of 15 amino acids. Germline V lookup: CDR1 WSHSY, CDR2 SAAADI. V lost 7 bases, J lost 2 bases, and 16 bases lay in between.

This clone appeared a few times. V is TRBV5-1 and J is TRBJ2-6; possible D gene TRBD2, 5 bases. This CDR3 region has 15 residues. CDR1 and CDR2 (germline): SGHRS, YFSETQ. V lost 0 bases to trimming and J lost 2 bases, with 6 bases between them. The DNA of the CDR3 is TGCGCCAGCAGCTTGGGAGGGCCTGGGGCCAACGTCCTGACTTTC. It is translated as CASSLGGPGANVLTF.

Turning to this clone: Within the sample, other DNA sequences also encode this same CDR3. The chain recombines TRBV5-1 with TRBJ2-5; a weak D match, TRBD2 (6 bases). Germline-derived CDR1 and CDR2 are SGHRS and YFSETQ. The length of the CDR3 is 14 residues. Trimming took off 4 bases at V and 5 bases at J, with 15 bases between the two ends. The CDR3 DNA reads TGCGCCAGCAGCCCAGTCGGGGGACGGGAGACCCAGTACTTC. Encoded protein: CASSPVGGRETQYF.

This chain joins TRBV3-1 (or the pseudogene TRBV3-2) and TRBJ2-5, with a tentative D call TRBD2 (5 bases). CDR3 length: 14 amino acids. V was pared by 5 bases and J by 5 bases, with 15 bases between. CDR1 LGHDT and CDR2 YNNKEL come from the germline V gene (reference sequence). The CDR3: CASSKASGSETQYF. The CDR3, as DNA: TGTGCCAGCAGCAAGGCGAGCGGTTCGGAGACCCAGTACTTC.

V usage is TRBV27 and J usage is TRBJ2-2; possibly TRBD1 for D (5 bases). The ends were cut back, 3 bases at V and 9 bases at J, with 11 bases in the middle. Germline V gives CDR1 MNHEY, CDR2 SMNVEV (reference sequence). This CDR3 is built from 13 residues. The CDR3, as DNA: TGTGCCAGCAGTTTCGGCAGGGCAAGGGAGCTGTTTTTT. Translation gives CASSFGRARELFF.

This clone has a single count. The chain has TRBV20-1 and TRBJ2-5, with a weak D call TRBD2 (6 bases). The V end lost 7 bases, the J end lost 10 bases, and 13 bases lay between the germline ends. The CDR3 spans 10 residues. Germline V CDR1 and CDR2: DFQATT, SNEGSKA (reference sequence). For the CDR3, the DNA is TGCAGTGTGGGGGAGGTTAACCAGTACTTC. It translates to CSVGEVNQYF.

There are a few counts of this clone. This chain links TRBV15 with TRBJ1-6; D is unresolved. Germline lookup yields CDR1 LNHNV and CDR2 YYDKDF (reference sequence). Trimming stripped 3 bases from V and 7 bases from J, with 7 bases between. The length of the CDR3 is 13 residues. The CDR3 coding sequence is TGTGCCACCAGCAGCCTGAGGAATTCACCCCTCCACTTT. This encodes CATSSLRNSPLHF.

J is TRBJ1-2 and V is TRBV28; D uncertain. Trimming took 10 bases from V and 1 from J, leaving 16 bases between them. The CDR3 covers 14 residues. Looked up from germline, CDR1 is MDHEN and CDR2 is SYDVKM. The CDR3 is CATREAPFNYGYTF. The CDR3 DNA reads TGTGCCACCCGGGAGGCTCCCTTTAACTATGGCTACACCTTC.

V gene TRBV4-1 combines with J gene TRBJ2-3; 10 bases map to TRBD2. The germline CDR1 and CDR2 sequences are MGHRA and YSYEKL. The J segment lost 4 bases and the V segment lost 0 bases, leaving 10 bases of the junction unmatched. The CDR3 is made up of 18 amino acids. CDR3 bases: TGCGCCAGCAGCCAAGAAGGTTATAGCGGGGGGTTCGCAGATACGCAGTATTTT. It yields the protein CASSQEGYSGGFADTQYF.

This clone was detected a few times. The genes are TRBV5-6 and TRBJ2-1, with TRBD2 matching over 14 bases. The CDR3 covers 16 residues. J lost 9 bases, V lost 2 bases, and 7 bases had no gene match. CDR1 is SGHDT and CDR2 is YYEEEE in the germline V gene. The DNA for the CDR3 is TGTGCCAGCAGCTTTAGACTAGCGGGGGGGCCTGGTGAGCAGTTCTTC. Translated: CASSFRLAGGPGEQFF.

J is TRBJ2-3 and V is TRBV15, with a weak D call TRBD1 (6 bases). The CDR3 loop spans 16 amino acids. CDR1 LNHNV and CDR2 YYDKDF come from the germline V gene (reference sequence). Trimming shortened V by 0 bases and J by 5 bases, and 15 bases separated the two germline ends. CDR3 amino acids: CATSRDAGEGGDTQYF. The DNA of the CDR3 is TGTGCCACCAGCAGAGATGCCGGGGAAGGGGGAGATACGCAGTATTTT.

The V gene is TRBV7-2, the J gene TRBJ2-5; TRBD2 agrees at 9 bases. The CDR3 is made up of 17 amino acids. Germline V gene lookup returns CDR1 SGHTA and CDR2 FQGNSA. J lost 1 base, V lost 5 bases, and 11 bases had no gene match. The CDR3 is CASSLRGAAGGQETQYF. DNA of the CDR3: TGTGCCAGCAGCCTCCGTGGGGCAGCGGGGGGCCAAGAGACCCAGTACTTC. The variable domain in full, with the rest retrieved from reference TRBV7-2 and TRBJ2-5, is GAGVSQSPSNKVTEKGKDVELRCDPISGHTALYWYRQSLGQGLEFLIYFQGNSAPDKSGLPSDRFSAERTGGSVSTLTIQRTQQEDSAVYLCASSLRGAAGGQETQYFGPGTRLLVL.

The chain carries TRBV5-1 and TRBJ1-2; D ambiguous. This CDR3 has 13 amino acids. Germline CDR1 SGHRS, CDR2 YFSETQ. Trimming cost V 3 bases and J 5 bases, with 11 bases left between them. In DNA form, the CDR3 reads TGCGCCAGCAGCTCACTGGCGGGGTATGGCTACACCTTC. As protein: CASSSLAGYGYTF.

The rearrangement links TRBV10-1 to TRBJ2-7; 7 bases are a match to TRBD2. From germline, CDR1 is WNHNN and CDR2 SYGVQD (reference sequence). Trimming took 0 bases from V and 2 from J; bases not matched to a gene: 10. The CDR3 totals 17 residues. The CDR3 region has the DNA TGCGCCAGCAGTGAGTCGTCGGGGGGAGGGACCGCCTACGAGCAGTACTTC. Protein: CASSESSGGGTAYEQYF.

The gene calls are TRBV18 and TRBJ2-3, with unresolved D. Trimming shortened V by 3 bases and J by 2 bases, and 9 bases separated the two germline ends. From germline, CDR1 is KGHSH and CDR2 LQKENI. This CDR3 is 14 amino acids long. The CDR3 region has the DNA TGTGCCAGCTCACCGGTCAGATTCACAGATACGCAGTATTTT. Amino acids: CASSPVRFTDTQYF.

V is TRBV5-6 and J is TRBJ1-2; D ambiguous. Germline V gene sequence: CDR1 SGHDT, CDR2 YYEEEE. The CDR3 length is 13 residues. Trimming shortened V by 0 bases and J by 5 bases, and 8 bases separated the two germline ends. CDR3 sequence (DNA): TGTGCCAGCAGCTTGGTTAGTGCGTATGGCTACACCTTC. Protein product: CASSLVSAYGYTF.

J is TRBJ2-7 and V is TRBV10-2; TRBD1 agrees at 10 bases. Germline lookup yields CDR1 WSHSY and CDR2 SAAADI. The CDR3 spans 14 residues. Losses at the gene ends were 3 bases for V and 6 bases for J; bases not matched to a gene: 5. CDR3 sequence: CASSERTGGGEQYF. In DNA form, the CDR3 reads TGCGCCAGCAGTGAAAGGACAGGGGGGGGCGAGCAGTACTTC.

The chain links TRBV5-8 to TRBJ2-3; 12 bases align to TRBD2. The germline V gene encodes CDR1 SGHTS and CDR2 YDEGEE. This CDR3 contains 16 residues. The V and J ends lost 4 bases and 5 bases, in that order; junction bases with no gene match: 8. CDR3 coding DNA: TGTGCCAGCAGCCCAGGGCTAGCGGGGGGGAAAGATACGCAGTATTTT. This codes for CASSPGLAGGKDTQYF.

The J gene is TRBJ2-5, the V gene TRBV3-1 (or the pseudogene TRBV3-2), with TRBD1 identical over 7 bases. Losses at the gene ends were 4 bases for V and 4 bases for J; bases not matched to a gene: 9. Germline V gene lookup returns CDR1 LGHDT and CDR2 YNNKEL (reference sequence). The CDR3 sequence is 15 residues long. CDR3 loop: CASSPQGQPGETQYF. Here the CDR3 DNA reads TGTGCCAGCAGCCCACAGGGACAGCCTGGAGAGACCCAGTACTTC.

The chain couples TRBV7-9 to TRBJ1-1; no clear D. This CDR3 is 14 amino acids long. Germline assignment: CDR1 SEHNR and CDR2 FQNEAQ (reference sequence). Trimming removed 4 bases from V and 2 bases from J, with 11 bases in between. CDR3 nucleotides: TGTGCCAGCAGCTCTGAAACATTAAACACTGAAGCTTTCTTT. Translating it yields CASSSETLNTEAFF.

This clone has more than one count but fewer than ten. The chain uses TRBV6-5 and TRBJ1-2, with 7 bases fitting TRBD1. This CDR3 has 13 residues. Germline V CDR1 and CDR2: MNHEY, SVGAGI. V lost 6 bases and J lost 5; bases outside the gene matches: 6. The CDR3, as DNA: TGTGCCAGCAGCCCAGGGGGGATTTATGGCTACACCTTC. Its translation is CASSPGGIYGYTF.

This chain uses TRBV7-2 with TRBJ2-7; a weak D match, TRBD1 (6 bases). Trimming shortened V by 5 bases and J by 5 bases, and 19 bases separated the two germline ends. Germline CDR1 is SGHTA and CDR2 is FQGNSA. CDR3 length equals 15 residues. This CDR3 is CASSPESAGAHEQYV. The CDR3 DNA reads TGTGCCAGCAGCCCAGAATCCGCAGGGGCACACGAGCAGTACGTC.

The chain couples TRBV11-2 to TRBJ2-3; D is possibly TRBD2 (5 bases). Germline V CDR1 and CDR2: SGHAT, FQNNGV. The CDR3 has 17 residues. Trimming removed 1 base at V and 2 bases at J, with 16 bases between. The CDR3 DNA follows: TGTGCCAGCAGCTTAGTTTCCCGGGGAGCTATCACAGATACGCAGTATTTT. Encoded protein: CASSLVSRGAITDTQYF.

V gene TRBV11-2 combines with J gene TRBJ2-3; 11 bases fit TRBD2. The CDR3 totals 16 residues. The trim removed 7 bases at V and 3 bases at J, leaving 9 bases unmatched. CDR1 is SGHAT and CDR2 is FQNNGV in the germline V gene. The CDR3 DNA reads TGTGCCAGCAAAGTGGGTAGCGGGGGGGCGACAGATACGCAGTATTTT. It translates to CASKVGSGGATDTQYF.

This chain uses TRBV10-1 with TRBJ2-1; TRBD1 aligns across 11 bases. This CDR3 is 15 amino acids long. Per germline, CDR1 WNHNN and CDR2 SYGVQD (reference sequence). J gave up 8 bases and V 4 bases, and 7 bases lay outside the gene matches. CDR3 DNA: TGCGCCAGCAGTGTTGGGGACAGGGGGGAGTATGAGCAGTTCTTC. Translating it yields CASSVGDRGEYEQFF.